This TCR beta chain was recorded in a study of T cells in Graves' hyperthyroidism and ophthalmopathy. The wider study: Staff took peripheral blood when the initial diagnosis was made, before any treatment began.

Fresh 10 ml peripheral blood yielded PBMCs. Trimming shortened V by 9 bases and J by 3 bases, and 20 bases separated the two germline ends. The CDR3 sequence is 15 residues long. Looked up from germline, CDR1 is MNHNS and CDR2 is SASEGT. General study results and limits: Model predictions of ophthalmopathy came a median around 7.1 months before onset.

The CDR3 regions of TCR beta were amplified from RNA transcripts. HTBI primers were the set used in a first-round RT-PCR of the TCR CDR3. TCRdb redid the calling of the multiplex PCR reads with MiXCR, one entry per CDR3 protein. The table includes about 480,000 distinct CDR3 sequences, 13% to 15% detected once. This clonotype was counted ten times or more. Its cognate antigen is unknown. The receptor's source is a woman aged 18-29 years with Graves' hyperthyroidism. Sequencing was carried out using blood. The V gene is TRBV6-1, the J gene TRBJ2-5, with D possibly TRBD1 on 6 matching bases. The CDR3 region is CASRTDVSWEETQYF. The CDR3 bases are TGTGCCAGTAGGACAGACGTTTCCTGGGAAGAGACCCAGTACTTC.